A selection of T cell receptor beta chains follows, all from one sample in a study of Ad26.COV2.S vaccination and SARS-CoV-2 variants. This table comes from immunoSEQ multiplex PCR, and its TCRdb copy is limited to in-frame clones, with some not included. The sample has some 340,000 clones, about 86% seen once. The sample here was peripheral blood, taken in a trial of Ad26.COV2.S vaccine versus placebo. These receptors came from a person between 18 and 65 years old who received the Ad26.COV2.S COVID-19 vaccine or a placebo. Each CDR3 is given with its conserved first and last residue. Each record gives: V gene, J gene, D gene, clone size, CDR3 DNA, CDR3 protein. A D gene is named only where the DNA matches it firmly. Size is omitted from some rows. Given values are once, few, many or a class for expanded clones.

v_call: TRBV5-5
j_call: TRBJ1-4
d_call: .
clone_size: .
cdr3_nt: TGTGCCAGCAGCTTGCTCACAGGGCAAGGAGAAAAACTGTTTTTT
cdr3_aa: CASSLLTGQGEKLFF

v_call: TRBV9
j_call: TRBJ1-1
d_call: .
clone_size: .
cdr3_nt: TGTGCCAGCAGCGCGCGAACTGGTGGCACTGAAGCTTTCTTT
cdr3_aa: CASSARTGGTEAFF

v_call: TRBV7-8
j_call: TRBJ1-4
d_call: .
clone_size: .
cdr3_nt: TGTGCCAGCAGCTTAGCAACTGCGCAGTATAGTGAAAAACTGTTTTTT
cdr3_aa: CASSLATAQYSEKLFF

v_call: TRBV19
j_call: TRBJ1-2
d_call: .
clone_size: .
cdr3_nt: TGTGCCAGTAGTATGGTGGGGACCCGCTCCTCATATATCCCCAAGTCTTATGGCTACACCTTC
cdr3_aa: CASSMVGTRSSYIPKSYGYTF

v_call: TRBV5-4
j_call: TRBJ1-1
d_call: .
clone_size: .
cdr3_nt: TGTGCCAGCAGTTCCCCCGGGTTGGGCCGAGATGGGAACACTGAAGCTTTCTTT
cdr3_aa: CASSSPGLGRDGNTEAFF

v_call: TRBV6-1
j_call: TRBJ1-4
d_call: .
clone_size: .
cdr3_nt: TGTGCCAGCAGTGAAGCGCTTCGGGAAAAACTGTTTTTT
cdr3_aa: CASSEALREKLFF

v_call: TRBV7-9
j_call: TRBJ2-3
d_call: .
clone_size: .
cdr3_nt: TGTGCCAGCAGCTTGGAGGGGGCAGATACGCAGTATTTT
cdr3_aa: CASSLEGADTQYF

v_call: TRBV6-5
j_call: TRBJ1-4
d_call: .
clone_size: .
cdr3_nt: TGTGCCAGCAGCGGAGGGAGGGGAGACGAAAAACTGTTTTTT
cdr3_aa: CASSGGRGDEKLFF

v_call: TRBV25-1
j_call: TRBJ2-7
d_call: TRBD1
clone_size: few
cdr3_nt: TGTGCCAGCAGACCGGACAGGTTGCCCTACGAGCAGTACTTC
cdr3_aa: CASRPDRLPYEQYF

v_call: TRBV30
j_call: TRBJ2-7
d_call: TRBD1
clone_size: .
cdr3_nt: TGTGCCTGGAGTGTCAGGACAGGCCACTACGAGCAGTACTTC
cdr3_aa: CAWSVRTGHYEQYF

v_call: TRBV5-5
j_call: TRBJ2-7
d_call: .
clone_size: .
cdr3_nt: TGTGCCAGCAGCTTCCGGGAAAGGGCCTACGAGCAGTACTTC
cdr3_aa: CASSFRERAYEQYF

v_call: TRBV5-1
j_call: TRBJ1-6
d_call: TRBD1
clone_size: .
cdr3_nt: TGCGCCAGCAGCCCGACAGGGGGCGCGGGAAATTCACCCCTCCACTTT
cdr3_aa: CASSPTGGAGNSPLHF

v_call: TRBV14
j_call: TRBJ2-7
d_call: .
clone_size: .
cdr3_nt: TGTGCCAGCAGCCTCATGGGGCCCTTCGAGCAGTACTTC
cdr3_aa: CASSLMGPFEQYF

v_call: TRBV6-2/TRBV6-3
j_call: TRBJ2-3
d_call: TRBD2
clone_size: .
cdr3_nt: TGTGCCAGCAGTTACGGGGGGGGAGGAGCGCGAGATACGCAGTATTTT
cdr3_aa: CASSYGGGGARDTQYF

v_call: TRBV20-1
j_call: TRBJ1-1
d_call: .
clone_size: once
cdr3_nt: TGCAGTGCTAGGTCCGAGACAGGATCTTTCTTT
cdr3_aa: CSARSETGSFF

v_call: TRBV3-1/TRBV3-2
j_call: TRBJ2-2
d_call: TRBD1
clone_size: .
cdr3_nt: TGTGCCAGCACTAAAAGGGGGGCAGGGGGCCCGAACACCGGGGAGCTGTTTTTT
cdr3_aa: CASTKRGAGGPNTGELFF

v_call: TRBV18
j_call: TRBJ1-2
d_call: .
clone_size: .
cdr3_nt: TGTGCCAGCTCACCGGGTGCGGGCTTAGGCGGCTACACCTTC
cdr3_aa: CASSPGAGLGGYTF

v_call: TRBV6-6
j_call: TRBJ1-1
d_call: .
clone_size: .
cdr3_nt: TGTGCCAGCAGTTACCCGGGCCTCATGAACACTGAAGCTTTCTTT
cdr3_aa: CASSYPGLMNTEAFF

v_call: TRBV18
j_call: TRBJ1-2
d_call: .
clone_size: .
cdr3_nt: TGTGCCAGCTCACAACGGCAGGGGACCAACTATGGCTACACCTTC
cdr3_aa: CASSQRQGTNYGYTF

v_call: TRBV6-5
j_call: TRBJ2-1
d_call: .
clone_size: .
cdr3_nt: TGTGCCAGCAGTTATACCCGGCCCAACGATGAGCAGTTCTTC
cdr3_aa: CASSYTRPNDEQFF

v_call: TRBV9
j_call: TRBJ2-7
d_call: TRBD1
clone_size: .
cdr3_nt: TGTGCCAGCAGCCCCCGGACAGGCCCCTACGAGCAGTACTTC
cdr3_aa: CASSPRTGPYEQYF

v_call: TRBV3-1/TRBV3-2
j_call: TRBJ2-6
d_call: .
clone_size: .
cdr3_nt: TGTGCCAGCAGCCAACCGGACAGAAGCAACGTCCTGACTTTC
cdr3_aa: CASSQPDRSNVLTF